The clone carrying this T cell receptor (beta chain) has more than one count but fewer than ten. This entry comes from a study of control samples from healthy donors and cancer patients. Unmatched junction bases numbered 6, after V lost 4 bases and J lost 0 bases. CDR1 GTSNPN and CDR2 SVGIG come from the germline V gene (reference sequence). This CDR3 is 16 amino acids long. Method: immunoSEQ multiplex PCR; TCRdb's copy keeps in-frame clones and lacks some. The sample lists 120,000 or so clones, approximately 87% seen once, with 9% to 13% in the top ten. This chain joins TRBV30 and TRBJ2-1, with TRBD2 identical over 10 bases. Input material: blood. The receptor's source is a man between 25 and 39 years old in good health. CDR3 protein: CAWTIAGGLSYNEQFF. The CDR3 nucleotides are TGTGCCTGGACCATAGCGGGGGGACTCTCCTACAATGAGCAGTTCTTC.